These 23 T cell receptor beta chains came from one sample sequenced in a study of sequential checkpoint blockade in melanoma. Treatment described: randomized to nivolumab then ipilimumab (arm A) or the reverse (arm B). TCRdb's table, derived via immunoSEQ multiplex PCR, lists solely in-frame clones and lacks some. The profile shows around 19,000 clones, about 25% of them singletons. The sample in question was tumor tissue (inferred from file names), obtained from a patient given nivolumab and ipilimumab in sequence. Source of these receptors: a human donor with melanoma.

The rearrangement uses TRBV19 and TRBJ1-5; 7 nucleotides agree with TRBD1. The CDR3 sequence is 17 residues long. The ends lost 4 bases at V and 4 bases at J; junction bases unmatched: 13. Germline V lookup: CDR1 LNHDA, CDR2 SQIVND (reference sequence). The CDR3 coding sequence is TGTGCCAGTAGTAGCACAGGGGCGACGCCCCGAAATCAGCCCCAGCATTTT. Protein sequence: CASSSTGATPRNQPQHF.

The chain couples TRBV15 to TRBJ1-5; D gene unclear. Germline assignment: CDR1 LNHNV and CDR2 YYDKDF (reference sequence). CDR3 length: 14 amino acids. Trimming took 6 bases from V and 11 from J, leaving 20 bases between them. CDR3 sequence (DNA): TGTGCCACCAGTTTGAACAGATCTCCGGAGGCCCAGCATTTT. It specifies CATSLNRSPEAQHF.

At least ten counts were recorded for this clone. This sequence joins TRBV11-3 and TRBJ2-1; TRBD2 aligns across 7 bases. The CDR3 length is 15 residues. From germline, CDR1 is SGHNT and CDR2 YENEEA. Trimming took 5 bases from V and 1 from J; bases not matched to a gene: 5. CDR3 coding DNA: TGTGCCAGCAGCCCCGGCGGGAGTTCCTACAATGAGCAGTTCTTC. This translates into CASSPGGSSYNEQFF.

The table lists this clone with many counts. The chain joins TRBV11-3 to TRBJ1-4; D remains unclear. Deletions cut 4 bases from V and 3 bases from J, with 15 bases between. Germline loops: CDR1 SGHNT, CDR2 YENEEA. CDR3 length: 16 residues. The CDR3 sequence is CASSSPKTEANEKLFF. CDR3 bases: TGTGCCAGCAGCTCCCCCAAGACGGAGGCTAATGAAAAACTGTTTTTT.

The chain links TRBV12-5 to TRBJ2-6, with no clear D. Per germline, CDR1 LGHNT and CDR2 FRNRAP. V was cut by 5 bases and J by 0 bases, with 2 bases left in between. The CDR3 covers 13 residues. This CDR3 reads CASGPSGANVLTF. CDR3 coding DNA: TGTGCTAGTGGTCCCTCTGGGGCCAACGTCCTGACTTTC. Full variable domain (missing parts from reference TRBV12-5 and TRBJ2-6): DARVTQTPRHKVTEMGQEVTMRCQPILGHNTVFWYRQTMMQGLELLAYFRNRAPLDDSGMPKDRFSAEMPDATLATLKIQPSEPRDSAVYFCASGPSGANVLTFGAGSRLTVL.

The V call is TRBV6-8, the J call TRBJ2-3; D perhaps matches TRBD1 (5 bases). The CDR3 consists of 17 residues. Germline V CDR1 and CDR2: MNHGY, SAAAGT. V lost 10 bases to trimming and J lost 8 bases, with 31 bases between them. CDR3 DNA: TGTGCCACCCAACCCCAGGGTTTAAGCGTACAGATGGGTACGCAGTATTTT. This gives the protein CATQPQGLSVQMGTQYF.

The rearrangement links TRBV18 to TRBJ1-5; weak D call: TRBD1 (5 bases). V dropped 3 bases and J dropped 0 bases, with 12 bases sitting between them. Germline CDR1 KGHSH, CDR2 LQKENI. The length of the CDR3 is 16 residues. The CDR3: CASSPVEGHSNQPQHF. The CDR3 nucleotides are TGTGCCAGCTCACCTGTCGAGGGGCATAGCAATCAGCCCCAGCATTTT.

CDR3 amino acids: CASSLGWLAADTQYF. The DNA for the CDR3 is TGTGCCAGCAGTTTGGGCTGGCTAGCCGCAGATACGCAGTATTTT. The genes are TRBV28 and TRBJ2-3, with a possible D match to TRBD2 (5 bases). This CDR3 has 15 amino acids. The germline V gene has CDR1 MDHEN and CDR2 SYDVKM. V lost 3 bases to trimming and J lost 4 bases, with 14 bases between them.

This clone was detected a few times. This chain links TRBV11-3 with TRBJ2-1; 10 positions match TRBD2. Germline V gene lookup returns CDR1 SGHNT and CDR2 YENEEA. V shed 0 bases and J 9 bases; nucleotides not matched to a gene: 5. The CDR3 loop spans 15 amino acids. This CDR3 is CASSLETSGWGEQFF. As DNA, the CDR3 is TGTGCCAGCAGCTTAGAGACTAGCGGGTGGGGTGAGCAGTTCTTC.

The rearrangement uses TRBV19 and TRBJ1-1; no clear D. This CDR3 region has 14 residues. Germline CDR1 reads LNHDA; CDR2 reads SQIVND (reference sequence). V dropped 3 bases and J dropped 3 bases, with 11 bases sitting between them. The CDR3 sequence is CASSIRGADTEAFF. Here the CDR3 DNA reads TGTGCCAGTAGTATCCGGGGAGCAGACACTGAAGCTTTCTTT.

In this sample, this clone turned up a few times. The rearrangement links TRBV11-3 to TRBJ2-7, with 10 bases that match TRBD2. The CDR3 totals 20 residues. V gave up 0 bases and J gave up 0 bases; unmatched junction bases: 14. Looked up from germline, CDR1 is SGHNT and CDR2 is YENEEA. In DNA form, the CDR3 reads TGTGCCAGCAGCTTAGATTGGGGAGCTAGCGGGGGTTTAAGCTCCTACGAGCAGTACTTC. This encodes CASSLDWGASGGLSSYEQYF.

The chain employs TRBV6-8 and TRBJ1-1, with a possible D match to TRBD1 (5 bases). This CDR3 region has 15 residues. Germline V CDR1 and CDR2: MNHGY, SAAAGT. The V and J ends lost 2 bases and 0 bases respectively, with 10 bases between them. CDR3 nucleotide sequence: TGTGCCAGCAGTTACGAGGGGAAGATGAACACTGAAGCTTTCTTT. This sequence encodes CASSYEGKMNTEAFF.

By share of the sample, this clone is medium-sized. The chain links TRBV19 to TRBJ1-1, with 7 bases matching TRBD1. V lost 8 bases to trimming and J lost 3 bases; unmatched junction nucleotides: 3. Germline CDR1 reads LNHDA; CDR2 reads SQIVND (reference sequence). The CDR3 contains 12 residues. CDR3 nucleotide sequence: TGTGCCAGTTCAGGGGGGTACACTGAAGCTTTCTTT. Amino acid sequence: CASSGGYTEAFF. The variable domain in full, completed from reference TRBV19 and TRBJ1-1, reads DGGITQSPKYLFRKEGQNVTLSCEQNLNHDAMYWYRQDPGQGLRLIYYSQIVNDFQKGDIAEGYSVSREKKESFPLTVTSAQKNPTAFYLCASSGGYTEAFFGQGTRLTVV.

This clone has more than one count but fewer than ten. CDR3 protein: CAWSVNRMNTEAFF. CDR3 sequence (DNA): TGTGCCTGGAGTGTAAATAGAATGAACACTGAAGCTTTCTTT. The J gene is TRBJ1-1, the V gene TRBV30, with no clear D. CDR3 length equals 14 residues. V lost 0 bases to trimming and J lost 0 bases, with 8 bases between them. Germline values: CDR1 GTSNPN, CDR2 SVGIG (reference sequence). Full variable domain (missing parts from reference TRBV30 and TRBJ1-1): SQTIHQWPATLVQPVGSPLSLECTVEGTSNPNLYWYRQAAGRGLQLLFYSVGIGQISSEVPQNLSASRPQDRQFILSSKKLLLSDSGFYLCAWSVNRMNTEAFFGQGTRLTVV.

This clone showed up just a few times. V gene TRBV6-8 combines with J gene TRBJ2-1, with D uncertain. Trimming left V 2 bases short and J 5 bases short, with 13 bases between. Germline loops: CDR1 MNHGY, CDR2 SAAAGT. This CDR3 is 15 amino acids long. The CDR3 DNA sequence: TGTGCCAGCAGTTACCTTGGCGGACCCGACAATGAGCAGTTCTTC. It yields the protein CASSYLGGPDNEQFF.

The chain carries TRBV4-1 and TRBJ2-1; 9 bases agree with TRBD2. Germline CDR1 reads MGHRA; CDR2 reads YSYEKL. The CDR3 has 16 amino acids. V lost 1 base and J lost 8; bases outside the gene matches: 9. Here the CDR3 reads CASSQVRGGGAHEQFF. CDR3 DNA: TGCGCCAGCAGCCAAGTCCGCGGCGGGGGGGCCCATGAGCAGTTCTTC.

The chain is built from TRBV6-8 and TRBJ2-1; 12 positions match TRBD1. The CDR3 is 18 residues long. Germline V lookup: CDR1 MNHGY, CDR2 SAAAGT. V lost 7 bases, J lost 6 bases, and 16 bases stayed unmatched. The CDR3 loop reads CASIHSGTGGAWRNEQFF. DNA of the CDR3: TGTGCCAGCATTCACTCCGGGACAGGGGGCGCTTGGCGCAATGAGCAGTTCTTC.

V is TRBV12-5 and J is TRBJ1-1, with 8 bases matching TRBD1. Germline V gives CDR1 LGHNT, CDR2 FRNRAP. The junction had 11 bases not matched to a gene; V was cut back by 2 bases and J by 0 bases. The CDR3 contains 18 residues. CDR3 in DNA: TGTGCTAGTGGTTTGTCGAGCAGGGGGCTCAGTATGAACACTGAAGCTTTCTTT. Residues: CASGLSSRGLSMNTEAFF.

J is TRBJ1-4 and V is TRBV6-8; tentatively, D is TRBD1 (6 bases). This CDR3 is built from 16 residues. Trimming took off 5 bases at V and 1 base at J, with 14 bases between the two ends. Germline V CDR1 and CDR2: MNHGY, SAAAGT. The CDR3, as DNA: TGTGCCAGCAGTCCCGCAGGGGTTCGAACTAATGAAAAACTGTTTTTT. As protein: CASSPAGVRTNEKLFF.

The table lists this clone with a few counts. The V and J genes are TRBV11-3 and TRBJ1-3, with D uncertain. The CDR3 sequence is 15 residues long. V was pared by 5 bases and J by 9 bases, with 20 bases between. Germline V gene lookup returns CDR1 SGHNT and CDR2 YENEEA. CDR3 sequence reads: CASSGPKQLRATIYF. CDR3 DNA: TGTGCCAGCAGCGGCCCGAAGCAATTAAGGGCCACCATATATTTT.

This clone was seen a handful of times. The V call is TRBV6-8, the J call TRBJ2-3; TRBD2 matches at 11 bases. The CDR3 has 17 amino acids. The germline V gene has CDR1 MNHGY and CDR2 SAAAGT. The junction had 11 bases not matched to a gene; V was cut back by 6 bases and J by 3 bases. CDR3 nucleotide sequence: TGTGCCAGCAGGCCAAGAGAGGGACTAGCGGAAACAGATACGCAGTATTTT. This codes for CASRPREGLAETDTQYF.

This sequence joins TRBV11-3 and TRBJ2-3; 11 positions agree with TRBD1. Germline V gene lookup returns CDR1 SGHNT and CDR2 YENEEA. V was pared by 4 bases and J by 13 bases, with 22 bases of the junction left unmatched. The CDR3 length is 18 residues. The CDR3 coding sequence is TGTGCCAGCAGCTCGAGTAGATCCGGGACAGGGGGTTCCCGAATGGAGTATTTT. Protein: CASSSSRSGTGGSRMEYF. Full variable domain (missing parts from reference TRBV11-3 and TRBJ2-3): EAGVVQSPRYKIIEKKQPVAFWCNPISGHNTLYWYLQNLGQGPELLIRYENEEAVDDSQLPKDRFSAERLKGVDSTLKIQPAELGDSAVYLCASSSSRSGTGGSRMEYFGPGTRLTVL.

This clone has more than one count but fewer than ten. The rearrangement joins TRBV9 to TRBJ1-2, with a possible D match to TRBD1 (6 bases). In germline, CDR1 is SGDLS, CDR2 YYNGEE. Trimming stripped 5 bases from V and 4 bases from J, with 12 bases between. The CDR3 extends over 13 amino acids. In DNA form, the CDR3 reads TGTGCCAGCAGTGCCAGGGGCCCCTATGGCTACACCTTC. Translating it yields CASSARGPYGYTF.